The 32 T cell receptor beta chains given below trace back to one sample, sequenced in a study of CD8+ T cells in alopecia areata. Sequencing used cDNA as its template, made by extracting RNA and reverse transcribing it. This table comes from immunoSEQ multiplex PCR, and its TCRdb copy is limited to in-frame clones, with some not included. Among approximately 140,000 clones listed, 80% to 90% were seen once. The sequencing used CD8+ T cells sorted from blood, collected at week 0. All receptors derive from a human donor with alopecia areata.

This sequence joins TRBV7-9 and TRBJ2-1; D is possibly TRBD2 (6 bases). Per germline, CDR1 SEHNR and CDR2 FQNEAQ (reference sequence). The CDR3 runs 14 residues. V lost 1 base to trimming and J lost 6 bases, with 10 bases between them. The DNA of the CDR3 is TGTGCCAGCAGCTTAGTCGGGGGATCCAATGAGCAGTTCTTC. It specifies CASSLVGGSNEQFF.

As regards this clone: This may arise from a read error, as a much more abundant clone is one base away. Other DNA sequences in this sample translate to the same CDR3. The J gene is TRBJ2-7, the V gene TRBV9; 7 nucleotides align to TRBD2. With V trimmed by 2 bases and J by 0 bases, 2 bases remained unmatched. The CDR3 is 14 residues long. From germline, CDR1 is SGDLS and CDR2 YYNGEE. The CDR3 loop is CASSVGGSSYEQYF. The DNA for the CDR3 is TGTGCCAGCAGCGTGGGGGGGAGCTCCTACGAGCAGTACTTC.

The rearrangement joins TRBV11-2 to TRBJ2-1, with D hard to call. Germline V gene data show CDR1 as SGHAT and CDR2 as FQNNGV. The CDR3 is 10 residues long. The germline V and J ends were trimmed by 3 bases and 8 bases, with 2 bases remaining between them. The CDR3 sequence is CASSFDEQFF. CDR3 bases: TGTGCCAGCAGCTTTGATGAGCAGTTCTTC.

The genes are TRBV27 and TRBJ2-3; 9 bases line up with TRBD2. CDR3 size: 15 residues. The germline gives CDR1 MNHEY, CDR2 SMNVEV (reference sequence). V shed 7 bases, J shed 2 bases, and the junction held 7 bases outside the gene matches. The CDR3 DNA reads TGTGCCAGCATGCCACTAGCGGGCTCCACAGATACGCAGTATTTT. Residues: CASMPLAGSTDTQYF.

This clone was detected only once. The chain joins TRBV6-5 to TRBJ2-7; 9 bases line up with TRBD1. V shed 6 bases and J 2 bases; nucleotides not matched to a gene: 5. Germline V gene lookup returns CDR1 MNHEY and CDR2 SVGAGI. There are 14 residues in the CDR3. CDR3 region: CASSRDREPYEQYF. DNA for the CDR3: TGTGCCAGCAGCCGGGACAGGGAACCCTACGAGCAGTACTTC.

The chain uses TRBV11-1 and TRBJ2-7; tentatively, D is TRBD1 (6 bases). The CDR3 consists of 12 residues. Trimming stripped 5 bases from V and 4 bases from J, with 9 bases between. CDR1 is SGHAT, CDR2 FQDESV, per germline (reference sequence). In DNA, the CDR3 is TGTGCCAGCAGCCACCAGGGGTACGAGCAGTACTTC. The encoded protein is CASSHQGYEQYF.

This chain links TRBV29-1 with TRBJ2-2, with a possible D match to TRBD1 (5 bases). The CDR3 runs to 14 residues. The germline V gene encodes CDR1 SQVTM and CDR2 ANQGSEA. V lost 1 base and J lost 1, with 7 bases in between. CDR3 loop: CSVEGQGNTGELFF. In nucleotides, the CDR3 is TGCAGCGTTGAAGGTCAGGGGAACACCGGGGAGCTGTTTTTT.

The V call is TRBV14, the J call TRBJ2-1; unclear D gene. Germline V CDR1 and CDR2: SGHDN, FVKESK. CDR3 size: 14 residues. With 1 base removed from V and 2 bases from J, the gap between germline ends came to 6 bases. In DNA, the CDR3 is TGTGCCAGCAGCCAAGTTAGAGCCTACAATGAGCAGTTCTTC. This encodes CASSQVRAYNEQFF.

J is TRBJ2-7 and V is TRBV7-9, with D possibly called TRBD1 or TRBD2 (6 bases each). This CDR3 spans 14 amino acids. V lost 0 bases to trimming and J lost 6 bases, with 12 bases between them. Germline V lookup: CDR1 SEHNR, CDR2 FQNEAQ (reference sequence). As DNA, the CDR3 is TGTGCCAGCAGCTTAGCGCAAGGGGGGTCCGAGCAGTACTTC. Amino acid sequence: CASSLAQGGSEQYF.

This chain links TRBV7-6 with TRBJ2-7, with D tentatively TRBD2 (7 bases). The CDR3 length is 16 residues. Germline loops: CDR1 SGHVS, CDR2 FNYEAQ. The V and J ends lost 3 bases and 0 bases respectively, with 15 bases between them. The CDR3 is CASSLRGGGNSYEQYF. Here the CDR3 DNA reads TGTGCCAGCAGCTTGCGCGGCGGGGGCAACTCCTACGAGCAGTACTTC.

V gene TRBV6-1 combines with J gene TRBJ1-1; D possibly corresponds to TRBD1 (6 bases). Trimming took off 2 bases at V and 4 bases at J, with 8 bases between the two ends. Germline loops: CDR1 MNHNS, CDR2 SASEGT. This CDR3 has 13 amino acids. The DNA for the CDR3 is TGTGCCAGCAGTGAACAGGGGTCCACTGAAGCTTTCTTT. As protein: CASSEQGSTEAFF.

The chain combines TRBV6-6 with TRBJ1-1; D remains ambiguous. Germline-derived CDR1 and CDR2 are MNHNY and SVGAGI (reference sequence). V lost 2 bases and J lost 0, with 4 bases in between. This CDR3 region has 13 residues. The CDR3 DNA follows: TGTGCCAGCAGTTACACATTGAACACTGAAGCTTTCTTT. It codes for CASSYTLNTEAFF.

The genes are TRBV5-5 and TRBJ2-5, with TRBD1 matching 12 bases. The CDR3 is made up of 14 amino acids. Looked up from germline, CDR1 is SGHKS and CDR2 is YYEKEE (reference sequence). The ends lost 8 bases at V and 3 bases at J; junction bases unmatched: 5. Written as DNA, the CDR3 is TGTGCCAGTGCGGGACAGGGGGCCGAAGAGACCCAGTACTTC. Translation: CASAGQGAEETQYF.

The table lists this clone with a count of one. The J gene is TRBJ2-1, the V gene TRBV11-2; D not resolved. Germline V gene lookup returns CDR1 SGHAT and CDR2 FQNNGV. The V and J ends lost 1 base and 15 bases respectively, with 4 bases between them. This CDR3 contains 9 residues. This chain's CDR3 is CASSLVPFF. Here the CDR3 DNA reads TGTGCCAGCAGCTTAGTCCCGTTCTTC.

The rearrangement joins TRBV4-2 to TRBJ2-3; D call uncertain. Germline V gene lookup returns CDR1 LGHNA and CDR2 YNFKEQ. The CDR3 runs 15 residues. Between the trimmed V and J ends, which lost 0 bases and 2 bases, there was a span of 9 bases. This CDR3 is CASSQEGASTDTQYF. CDR3 bases: TGTGCCAGCAGCCAAGAGGGCGCTTCCACAGATACGCAGTATTTT.

The chain has TRBV7-9 and TRBJ1-1; D perhaps matches TRBD1 (5 bases). V lost 4 bases and J 1 base, leaving 7 bases between the germline ends. Germline CDR1 is SEHNR and CDR2 is FQNEAQ (reference sequence). The CDR3 length is 13 residues. In DNA form, the CDR3 reads TGTGCCAGCAGCTCGGGACCGAACACTGAAGCTTTCTTT. It codes for CASSSGPNTEAFF. The full variable domain, with the rest looked up from reference TRBV7-9 and TRBJ1-1, is DTGVSQNPRHKITKRGQNVTFRCDPISEHNRLYWYRQTLGQGPEFLTYFQNEAQLEKSRLLSDRFSAERPKGSFSTLEIQRTEQGDSAMYLCASSSGPNTEAFFGQGTRLTVV.

The CDR3 loop reads CASSKPNQPQHF. Written as DNA, the CDR3 is TGTGCCAGTAGCAAGCCCAATCAGCCCCAGCATTTT. The V and J genes are TRBV19 and TRBJ1-5, with no clear D. Germline V CDR1 and CDR2: LNHDA, SQIVND (reference sequence). CDR3 length: 12 residues. V was trimmed by 6 bases and J by 3 bases, leaving 6 bases between them.

The rearrangement links TRBV7-8 to TRBJ1-1; the D gene is possibly TRBD1 (5 bases). This CDR3 has 13 amino acids. Trimming cost V 5 bases and J 4 bases, with 11 bases left between them. CDR1 SGHVS and CDR2 FQNEAQ come from the germline V gene. CDR3 in amino acids: CASSPYGATEAFF. The CDR3, as DNA: TGTGCCAGCAGCCCCTATGGGGCCACTGAAGCTTTCTTT.

This chain uses TRBV4-2 with TRBJ2-2; 12 bases align to TRBD2. Germline CDR1 is LGHNA and CDR2 is YNFKEQ. The CDR3 covers 16 residues. The ends lost 6 bases at V and 4 bases at J; junction bases unmatched: 6. The DNA of the CDR3 is TGTGCCAGCAGGCTAGCGGGAGGGTTTGGCACCGGGGAGCTGTTTTTT. This encodes CASRLAGGFGTGELFF.

This chain links TRBV9 with TRBJ1-2; 10 bases are shared with TRBD1. Unmatched junction bases numbered 12, after V lost 4 bases and J lost 6 bases. Germline V lookup: CDR1 SGDLS, CDR2 YYNGEE. This CDR3 comprises 16 residues. The CDR3 region is CASSTNVGQGFHGYTF. Written as DNA, the CDR3 is TGTGCCAGCAGCACCAATGTGGGACAGGGGTTCCATGGCTACACCTTC.

J is TRBJ2-7 and V is TRBV2; a possible D gene is TRBD1 (5 bases). Germline V lookup: CDR1 SNHLY, CDR2 FYNNEI. V lost 2 bases and J lost 3, with 5 bases in between. The CDR3 spans 12 residues. This CDR3 is CASSERGYEQYF. The DNA for the CDR3 is TGTGCCAGCAGTGAAAGGGGCTACGAGCAGTACTTC.

The chain combines TRBV4-1 with TRBJ2-5, with D unclear. From germline, CDR1 is MGHRA and CDR2 YSYEKL. V was clipped by 1 base and J by 2 bases, with 8 bases between them. This CDR3 is 14 amino acids long. The CDR3 protein is CASSQVWEQETQYF. In nucleotides, the CDR3 is TGCGCCAGCAGCCAAGTCTGGGAACAAGAGACCCAGTACTTC.

This clone was counted once. The V call is TRBV23-1, the J call TRBJ2-2; 7 bases are a match to TRBD1. TRBV23-1 carries the ORF label, with uncertain function. The trim removed 3 bases at V and 0 bases at J, leaving 4 bases unmatched. CDR3 length: 16 amino acids. This CDR3 reads CASSHPTGTNTGELFF. The CDR3 DNA reads TGCGCCAGCAGTCACCCGACAGGGACGAACACCGGGGAGCTGTTTTTT.

This chain joins TRBV2 and TRBJ1-2; TRBD1 might be the D (5 bases). This CDR3 region has 11 residues. Trimming took 7 bases from V and 8 from J, leaving 11 bases between them. Germline V gene lookup returns CDR1 SNHLY and CDR2 FYNNEI. The CDR3 sequence: CASMGVKGYTF. DNA of the CDR3: TGTGCCAGCATGGGGGTAAAGGGCTACACCTTC.

The chain carries TRBV5-1 and TRBJ2-1, with TRBD1 matching 7 bases. The CDR3 is 15 amino acids. The J segment lost 1 base and the V segment lost 5 bases, leaving 6 bases of the junction unmatched. Germline V gives CDR1 SGHRS, CDR2 YFSETQ. CDR3 in amino acids: CASRDGQESYNEQFF. In nucleotides, the CDR3 is TGCGCCAGCAGAGATGGACAGGAATCCTACAATGAGCAGTTCTTC. The full variable domain, completed using reference TRBV5-1 and TRBJ2-1, is KAGVTQTPRYLIKTRGQQVTLSCSPISGHRSVSWYQQTPGQGLQFLFEYFSETQRNKGNFPGRFSGRQFSNSRSEMNVSTLELGDSALYLCASRDGQESYNEQFFGPGTRLTVL.

The table lists this clone with a count of one. The chain couples TRBV27 to TRBJ2-7; D may match TRBD1 or TRBD2 (5 bases each). Germline V gives CDR1 MNHEY, CDR2 SMNVEV (reference sequence). V was pared by 7 bases and J by 1 base, with 8 bases between. The CDR3 extends over 12 amino acids. CDR3 in DNA: TGTGCCAGCACAGGGACGTCCTACGAGCAGTACTTC. Its translation is CASTGTSYEQYF.

The chain carries TRBV18 and TRBJ1-1; D might be TRBD1 (5 bases). Germline V gene lookup returns CDR1 KGHSH and CDR2 LQKENI. This CDR3 comprises 12 residues. V was trimmed by 3 bases and J by 8 bases, leaving 10 bases between them. The DNA for the CDR3 is TGTGCCAGCTCACCCCACGACAGAGAAGCTTTCTTT. This sequence encodes CASSPHDREAFF. The variable domain in full, with the rest retrieved from reference TRBV18 and TRBJ1-1, is NAGVMQNPRHLVRRRGQEARLRCSPMKGHSHVYWYRQLPEEGLKFMVYLQKENIIDESGMPKERFSAEFPKEGPSILRIQQVVRGDSAAYFCASSPHDREAFFGQGTRLTVV.

The rearrangement uses TRBV10-1 and TRBJ2-2; D gene ambiguous. The CDR3 consists of 14 residues. Trimming pared 6 bases from V and 4 bases from J, leaving 12 bases between. Germline V CDR1 and CDR2: WNHNN, SYGVQD (reference sequence). CDR3 sequence: CASRPTLGTGELFF. The CDR3 nucleotides read TGCGCCAGCAGACCCACTTTGGGCACCGGGGAGCTGTTTTTT.

The chain couples TRBV19 to TRBJ1-1, with D possibly TRBD1 on 5 matching bases. This CDR3 spans 16 amino acids. The V gene's germline CDR1 is LNHDA and CDR2 SQIVND (reference sequence). Trimming pared 0 bases from V and 1 base from J, leaving 12 bases between. The CDR3, as DNA: TGTGCCAGTAGTATAGATTGGAGGGGATCGAACACTGAAGCTTTCTTT. Translated: CASSIDWRGSNTEAFF.

Comment on this clone: It is unclear where the CDR3 begins or ends on the DNA, so no DNA is shown, and the CDR3 is as TCRdb lists it. V and J are TRBV29-1 and TRBJ1-1. A total of 15 residues make up the CDR3, ends included. CDR1 is SQVTM, CDR2 ANQGSEA, per germline. CDR3 residues: CSVEGVGSGNPNGFF.

This CDR3 is CAWSRDSYEQYF. The CDR3 nucleotides read TGTGCCTGGAGTCGGGACAGTTACGAGCAGTACTTC. The chain combines TRBV30 with TRBJ2-7, with 7 nucleotides matching TRBD1. The CDR3 is made up of 12 amino acids. V gave up 2 bases and J gave up 4 bases; unmatched junction bases: 2. In germline, CDR1 is GTSNPN, CDR2 SVGIG (reference sequence).

The chain uses TRBV6-5 and TRBJ1-2; D uncertain. Trimming stripped 0 bases from V and 0 bases from J, with 11 bases between. CDR1 MNHEY and CDR2 SVGAGI come from the germline V gene. The CDR3 has 16 residues. Here the CDR3 reads CASSYSIEGTNYGYTF. CDR3 DNA sequence: TGTGCCAGCAGTTACTCAATTGAAGGCACTAACTATGGCTACACCTTC.